Below are 11 T cell receptor beta chains sequenced from a single sample in a study of T cell responses to AZD1222 COVID-19 vaccine. Generated by immunoSEQ multiplex PCR, the TCRdb table keeps only in-frame clones and is missing some. The sample has 180,000 or so clones; 90% to 95% are singletons. The sequences come from peripheral blood, collected 28 days after the second dose of the MenACWY control vaccine. The origin of the receptors is an adult who received the MenACWY meningococcal vaccine as a control.

The chain couples TRBV7-9 to TRBJ2-2; D not certain. V was clipped by 5 bases and J by 3 bases, with 13 bases between them. CDR1 and CDR2 from the germline V gene are SEHNR and FQNEAQ (reference sequence). CDR3 size: 15 residues. The CDR3 DNA follows: TGTGCCAGCAGCCTTGAGATTCGTTACACCGGGGAGCTGTTTTTT. Its protein is CASSLEIRYTGELFF.

The chain carries TRBV6-6 and TRBJ1-5, with TRBD1 matching over 11 bases. Germline CDR1 reads MNHNY; CDR2 reads SVGAGI (reference sequence). The CDR3 length is 15 residues. V shed 7 bases, J shed 5 bases, and the junction held 7 bases outside the gene matches. CDR3 coding DNA: TGTGCCAGCACCTCCTGGACAGGGGGCGATCAGCCCCAGCATTTT. Translation gives CASTSWTGGDQPQHF.

This chain joins TRBV9 and TRBJ2-3; D call uncertain. Germline-derived CDR1 and CDR2 are SGDLS and YYNGEE. The CDR3 has 15 residues. Trimming took off 0 bases at V and 1 base at J, with 9 bases between the two ends. The CDR3 DNA reads as TGTGCCAGCAGCGTAGGGGGTTTCGGCACAGATACGCAGTATTTT. It encodes CASSVGGFGTDTQYF.

In its sample, this clone was seen once. V is TRBV27 and J is TRBJ2-2; 11 bases line up with TRBD1. From germline, CDR1 is MNHEY and CDR2 SMNVEV (reference sequence). The CDR3 spans 16 residues. Trimming took 4 bases from V and 5 from J; bases not matched to a gene: 6. CDR3 residues: CASSSLGTGGTGELFF. The CDR3 nucleotides are TGTGCCAGCAGTTCGCTCGGGACAGGGGGGACCGGGGAGCTGTTTTTT.

The genes are TRBV5-8 and TRBJ1-2; D is unresolved. The CDR3 covers 13 residues. V lost 5 bases, J lost 0 bases, and 8 bases lay in between. CDR1 and CDR2 from the germline V gene are SGHTS and YDEGEE. CDR3 protein: CASRGLANYGYTF. The CDR3 region has the DNA TGTGCCAGCAGAGGTTTAGCTAACTATGGCTACACCTTC.

The chain combines TRBV6-2 or TRBV6-3 with TRBJ1-5, with a possible D match to TRBD1 (6 bases). The germline V gene encodes CDR1 MNHEY and CDR2 SVGEGT. Trimming took off 4 bases at V and 4 bases at J, with 14 bases between the two ends. This CDR3 has 15 residues. For the CDR3, the DNA is TGTGCCAGCAGTTTGGGGGGGCGGCCTAATCAGCCCCAGCATTTT. Translated: CASSLGGRPNQPQHF.

This chain connects TRBV28 to TRBJ1-3; D not certain. Between the trimmed V and J ends, which lost 3 bases and 0 bases, there was a span of 12 bases. This CDR3 is 16 amino acids long. Per germline, CDR1 MDHEN and CDR2 SYDVKM. CDR3 sequence: CASSFPSSSSGNTIYF. As DNA, the CDR3 is TGTGCCAGCAGTTTCCCGAGCTCAAGCTCTGGAAACACCATATATTTT.

The rearrangement joins TRBV4-3 to TRBJ1-5, with TRBD1 as a possible D gene (6 bases). This CDR3 spans 15 amino acids. CDR1 is LGHNA and CDR2 is YSLEER in the germline V gene. The V end lost 0 bases, the J end lost 4 bases, and 10 bases lay between the germline ends. This chain's CDR3 is CASSQDGGGNQPQHF. The CDR3 coding sequence is TGCGCCAGCAGCCAAGATGGAGGGGGGAATCAGCCCCAGCATTTT.

The rearrangement links TRBV7-9 to TRBJ2-2; the D is unclear. Trimming removed 4 bases from V and 5 bases from J, with 20 bases in between. Germline V lookup: CDR1 SEHNR, CDR2 FQNEAQ (reference sequence). The CDR3 length is 17 residues. In DNA, the CDR3 is TGTGCCAGCAGCTCCTGGAAAACCGCCGACTTGACCGGGGAGCTGTTTTTT. Its protein is CASSSWKTADLTGELFF.

The genes are TRBV12-3 or TRBV12-4 and TRBJ2-5; D unclear. Trimming shortened V by 8 bases and J by 2 bases, and 12 bases separated the two germline ends. The CDR3 length is 13 residues. The CDR3 here is CASSIWQQETQYF. The CDR3 nucleotides read TGTGCCAGCTCGATCTGGCAGCAAGAGACCCAGTACTTC.

The gene calls are TRBV4-2 and TRBJ1-2; D is undetermined. Trimming removed 0 bases from V and 4 bases from J, with 15 bases in between. The CDR3 is made up of 16 amino acids. Per the germline V gene, CDR1 is LGHNA and CDR2 is YNFKEQ. This CDR3 reads CASSQEAVGSGYGYTF. The CDR3, as DNA: TGTGCCAGCAGCCAAGAGGCGGTGGGTTCAGGCTATGGCTACACCTTC.